The following is a T cell receptor (beta chain) sequence with its context. The target antigen is unknown. CDR1 and CDR2 (germline): SGDLS, YYNGEE. This CDR3 region has 13 residues. Trimming removed 0 bases at V and 6 bases at J, with 7 bases between. This specimen belongs to a study of cytomegalovirus exposure and HLA in healthy donors. Overall study results and limits: Most TCRs appeared rarely, but some public TCRs recurred in many donors. Reports described diagnosis of cytomegalovirus status by the classifier as highly specific and sensitive.

The PCR had 60 Vbeta and 13 Jbeta primers. This table comes from immunoSEQ multiplex PCR, and its TCRdb copy is limited to in-frame clones, with some not included. The sample lists some 150,000 clones, 65% to 90% occurring once. The sample consisted of PBMCs. This TCR derives from a middle-aged man in good health and CMV-seropositive. The chain is built from TRBV9 and TRBJ2-1; D gene uncertain. The chain's CDR3 is CASSVERVNEQFF. As DNA, the CDR3 is TGTGCCAGCAGCGTAGAAAGAGTCAATGAGCAGTTCTTC.